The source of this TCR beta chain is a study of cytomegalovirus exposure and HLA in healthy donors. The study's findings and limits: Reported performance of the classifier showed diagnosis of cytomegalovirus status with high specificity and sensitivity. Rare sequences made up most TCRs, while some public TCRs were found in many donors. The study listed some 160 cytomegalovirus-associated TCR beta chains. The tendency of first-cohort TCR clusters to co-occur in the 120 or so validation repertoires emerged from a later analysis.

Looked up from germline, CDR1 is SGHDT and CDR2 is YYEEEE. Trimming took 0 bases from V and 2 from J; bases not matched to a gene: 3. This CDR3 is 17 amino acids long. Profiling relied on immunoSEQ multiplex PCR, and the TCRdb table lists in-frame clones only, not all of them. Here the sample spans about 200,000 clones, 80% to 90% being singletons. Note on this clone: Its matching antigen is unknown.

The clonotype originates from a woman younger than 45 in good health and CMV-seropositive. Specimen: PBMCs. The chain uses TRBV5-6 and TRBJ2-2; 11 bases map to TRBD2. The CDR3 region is CASSLVAGGPNTGELFF. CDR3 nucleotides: TGTGCCAGCAGCTTGGTAGCGGGAGGGCCTAACACCGGGGAGCTGTTTTTT.